The clone carrying this T cell receptor beta chain was seen only a few times. Antigen: not known. TCRdb's table, derived via immunoSEQ multiplex PCR, lists solely in-frame clones and lacks some. The table includes some 1 million clones, around 74% detected once. Trimming took 0 bases from V and 4 from J, leaving 2 bases between them. This CDR3 spans 12 amino acids. Germline values: CDR1 MDHEN, CDR2 SYDVKM. This entry comes from a study of shared clonotypes between healthy human individuals. Overall study results and limits: Relative to memory subsets, naive subsets generally showed larger estimated richness.

The TCR sequence derives from a man aged 18 to 35 in good health. Sample: memory CD4+ T cells sorted from blood. Subset: CD45RA-negative fraction. The chain has TRBV28 and TRBJ2-3; no clear D gene. The chain's CDR3 is CASSLWADTQYF. The CDR3 nucleotides are TGTGCCAGCAGTTTATGGGCAGATACGCAGTATTTT.